Listed below are T cell receptor beta chains from one sample, sequenced in a study of blood T cell repertoires in COVID-19. Here immunoSEQ multiplex PCR was the method, and the copy in TCRdb shows in-frame clones only, minus some. The sample lists about 120,000 clones; around 80% were seen once. Sequencing input: peripheral blood. These receptors were taken from an elderly woman with acute or convalescent COVID-19. Both conserved end residues are part of each CDR3. The D gene is left open where the match is weak. Only part of the rows carry a size: once, few, many, or a class if the clone is expanded.

J: TRBJ1-6; size: -; D: TRBD1; V: TRBV7-9; CDR3: CASSPQGGESPLHF; DNA: TGTGCCAGCAGCCCCCAAGGGGGCGAGTCACCCCTCCACTTT
J: TRBJ1-2; size: -; D: -; V: TRBV10-3; CDR3: CAIKDSGYAGYGYTF; DNA: TGTGCCATCAAAGATTCCGGGTATGCCGGATATGGCTACACCTTC
J: TRBJ1-5; size: -; D: TRBD1; V: TRBV7-2; CDR3: CASSLRTGGDQPQHF; DNA: TGTGCCAGCAGCTTAAGGACAGGGGGGGATCAGCCCCAGCATTTT
J: TRBJ1-5; size: -; D: -; V: TRBV5-1; CDR3: CASRPDTYDQPQHF; DNA: TGCGCCAGCAGGCCCGACACCTATGATCAGCCCCAGCATTTT
J: TRBJ1-2; size: -; D: -; V: TRBV19; CDR3: CASSIRPNSYGYTF; DNA: TGTGCCAGTAGTATAAGGCCAAACAGCTATGGCTACACCTTC
J: TRBJ2-5; size: -; D: -; V: TRBV5-1; CDR3: CASSSSWGGQQETQYF; DNA: TGCGCCAGCAGCTCGAGCTGGGGTGGACAGCAAGAGACCCAGTACTTC
J: TRBJ2-7; size: -; D: TRBD2; V: TRBV29-1; CDR3: CSVANSGSNHEQYF; DNA: TGCAGCGTAGCAAATAGCGGGAGCAACCACGAGCAGTACTTC
J: TRBJ2-1; size: -; D: TRBD1; V: TRBV5-1; CDR3: CASSLDRGSYNEQFF; DNA: TGCGCCAGCAGCTTAGACAGGGGGTCCTACAATGAGCAGTTCTTC
J: TRBJ1-2; size: -; D: -; V: TRBV10-3; CDR3: CATGPNYGYTF; DNA: TGTGCCACAGGCCCCAACTATGGCTACACCTTC
J: TRBJ1-2; size: few; D: TRBD1; V: TRBV7-9; CDR3: CASSPTGLAGYTF; DNA: TGTGCCAGCAGCCCGACAGGGTTGGCTGGCTACACCTTC
J: TRBJ1-2; size: -; D: -; V: TRBV28; CDR3: CASRPGRGHIYGYTF; DNA: TGTGCCAGCAGGCCCGGGCGGGGGCATATCTATGGCTACACCTTC
J: TRBJ1-1; size: -; D: -; V: TRBV7-2; CDR3: CASSLGGHTEAFF; DNA: TGTGCCAGCAGCTTAGGGGGGCACACTGAAGCTTTCTTT
J: TRBJ1-1; size: -; D: -; V: TRBV29-1; CDR3: CSVKTVNTEAFF; DNA: TGCAGCGTTAAGACAGTGAACACTGAAGCTTTCTTT
J: TRBJ2-5; size: -; D: TRBD1; V: TRBV18; CDR3: CASSLGQGVSETQYF; DNA: TGTGCCAGCTCCCTCGGACAGGGGGTTTCGGAGACCCAGTACTTC